This T cell receptor (beta chain) was captured in a study of blood T cell repertoires in COVID-19. This clone appeared a single time. The protocol was immunoSEQ multiplex PCR, while the TCRdb copy is restricted to in-frame clones and leaves out a portion. In the table there are 100,000 to 150,000 clones, roughly 87% of which are singletons. This TCR derives from a man of 80 years or more with active or convalescent COVID-19. Sequenced material: peripheral blood.

The CDR3 is CASSLGQYGNTIYF. The CDR3 DNA sequence: TGCGCCAGCAGCTTGGGTCAGTATGGAAACACCATATATTTT. The chain links TRBV5-1 to TRBJ1-3; no reliable D call. The CDR3 has 14 residues. Trimming removed 0 bases at V and 3 bases at J, with 7 bases between. Germline V gene lookup returns CDR1 SGHRS and CDR2 YFSETQ.